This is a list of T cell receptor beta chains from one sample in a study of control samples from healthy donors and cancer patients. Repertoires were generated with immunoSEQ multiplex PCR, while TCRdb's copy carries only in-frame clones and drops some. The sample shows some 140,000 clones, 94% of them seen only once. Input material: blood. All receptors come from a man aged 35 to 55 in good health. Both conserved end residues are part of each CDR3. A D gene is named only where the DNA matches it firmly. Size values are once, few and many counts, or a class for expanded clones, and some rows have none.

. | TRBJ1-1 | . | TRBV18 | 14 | TGTGCCAGCTCACTAGGCCTGCTAGACACTGAAGCTTTCTTT | CASSLGLLDTEAFF
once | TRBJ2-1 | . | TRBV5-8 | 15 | TGTGCCAGCAGCTTGGGTGACGCTACTTACAATGAGCAGTTCTTC | CASSLGDATYNEQFF
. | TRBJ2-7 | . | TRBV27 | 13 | TGTGCCAGCAGTTTAAGTATGGGTGCCGAGCAGTACTTC | CASSLSMGAEQYF
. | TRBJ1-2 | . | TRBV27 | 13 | TGTGCCAGCAGTTTACGACAAAACTATGGCTACACCTTC | CASSLRQNYGYTF
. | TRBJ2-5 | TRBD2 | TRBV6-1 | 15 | TGTGCCAGCAGTGAAGCGCCGGGGGGCCAAGAGACCCAGTACTTC | CASSEAPGGQETQYF
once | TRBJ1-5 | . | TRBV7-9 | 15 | TGTGCCAGCAGCTCGGAAGGGACCCCCAATCAGCCCCAGCATTTT | CASSSEGTPNQPQHF
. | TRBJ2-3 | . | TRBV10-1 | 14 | TGCGCCAGCAGTGGTCCCGGGTTCGCAGATACGCAGTATTTT | CASSGPGFADTQYF
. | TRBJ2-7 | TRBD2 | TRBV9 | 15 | TGTGCCAGCAGCCCCCAGTCGGGCGGGGGGGACGAGCAGTACTTC | CASSPQSGGGDEQYF
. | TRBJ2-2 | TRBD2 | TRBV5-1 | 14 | TGCGCCAGCAGCAAAAGCGGGGTTACCGGGGAGCTGTTTTTT | CASSKSGVTGELFF
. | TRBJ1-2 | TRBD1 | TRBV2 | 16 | TGTGCCAGCTGGTCCGGGACAGGGGCTCCTATCTATGGCTACACCTTC | CASWSGTGAPIYGYTF
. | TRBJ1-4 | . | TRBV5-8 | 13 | TGTGCCAGCAGCTTGAAGGGAGATGAAAAACTGTTTTTT | CASSLKGDEKLFF
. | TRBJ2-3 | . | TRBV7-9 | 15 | TGTGCCAGCAGCTTCTATCAGGGACTTCCAGATACGCAGTATTTT | CASSFYQGLPDTQYF
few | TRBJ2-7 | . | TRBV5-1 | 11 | TGCGCCAGCAGCTTGGGCTACGAGCAGTACTTC | CASSLGYEQYF
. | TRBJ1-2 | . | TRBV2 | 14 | TGTGCCAGCAGTGAAGAACGGGGCGGCTATGGCTACACCTTC | CASSEERGGYGYTF
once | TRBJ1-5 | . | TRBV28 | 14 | TGTGCCAGCAGTTTTCGGGCAAGCAATCAGCCCCAGCATTTT | CASSFRASNQPQHF
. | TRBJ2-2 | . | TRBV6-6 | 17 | TGTGCCAGCAGTCCCCCGGGGCCAGGGCGACGAATCGGGGAGCTGTTTTTT | CASSPPGPGRRIGELFF
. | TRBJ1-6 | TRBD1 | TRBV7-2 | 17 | TGTGCCAGCACCGGACAGGGGGCAACACTCTATAATTCACCCCTCCACTTT | CASTGQGATLYNSPLHF
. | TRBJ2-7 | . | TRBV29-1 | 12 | TGCAGCGTTGGGGGGGAACGCTACGAGCAGTACTTC | CSVGGERYEQYF
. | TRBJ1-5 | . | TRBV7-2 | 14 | TGTGCCAGCAGCTTAGGGTATAGCAATCAGCCCCAGCATTTT | CASSLGYSNQPQHF
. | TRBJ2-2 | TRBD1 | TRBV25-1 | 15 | TGTGCCAGCAGTGAATACCCACAGGGGACCGGGGAGCTGTTTTTT | CASSEYPQGTGELFF
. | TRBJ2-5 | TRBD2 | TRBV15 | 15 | TGTGCCACCAGCGGGAGCGGGGGGGCCCGGGAGACCCAGTACTTC | CATSGSGGARETQYF
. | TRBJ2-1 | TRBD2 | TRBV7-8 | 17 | TGTGCCAGCAGCTTAGGAGCGGGGGGGCTTAATGGCAATGAGCAGTTCTTC | CASSLGAGGLNGNEQFF
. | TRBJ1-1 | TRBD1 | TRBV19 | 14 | TGTGCCAGTAGTATGCGGGCAGGGGGGACTGAAGCTTTCTTT | CASSMRAGGTEAFF
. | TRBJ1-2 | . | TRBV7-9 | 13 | TGTGCCAGCAGCTTAGGACTGCCCCAGGGCTACACCTTC | CASSLGLPQGYTF
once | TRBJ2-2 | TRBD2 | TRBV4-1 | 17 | TGCGCCAGCAGCCACCCCACCCTAGCGGGGGGAACCGGGGAGCTGTTTTTT | CASSHPTLAGGTGELFF
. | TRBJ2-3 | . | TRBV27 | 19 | TGTGCCAGCAGCACCCTATTTGGGACGGCAAACCCTAGCACAGATACGCAGTATTTT | CASSTLFGTANPSTDTQYF
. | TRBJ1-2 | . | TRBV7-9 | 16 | TGTGCCAGCAGCTTAATCACTTCCGAGCCTATGTCAGGCTACACCTTC | CASSLITSEPMSGYTF
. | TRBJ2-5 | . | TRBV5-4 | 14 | TGTGCCAGCAGCTTGTTCGGGTTGGGGGAGACCCAGTACTTC | CASSLFGLGETQYF
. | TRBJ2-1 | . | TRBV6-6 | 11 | TGTGCCAGCAGAAAGTACAATGAGCAGTTCTTC | CASRKYNEQFF